These 31 T cell receptor beta chains share one sample of origin, sequenced in a study of blood T cell repertoires in COVID-19. Some clones are missing from TCRdb's copy, which holds only in-frame ones; the method was immunoSEQ multiplex PCR. The repertoire holds approximately 170,000 clones, with under 85% as singletons. Material for sequencing was peripheral blood. The receptors derive from a man aged 70-80 years who had recovered from COVID-19.

The chain links TRBV3-1 (or the pseudogene TRBV3-2) to TRBJ2-2; D gene uncertain. From germline, CDR1 is LGHDT and CDR2 YNNKEL (reference sequence). V was clipped by 4 bases and J by 7 bases, with 7 bases between them. The CDR3 sequence is 12 residues long. The CDR3 DNA reads as TGTGCCAGCAGCCGAGACCTCGGGGAGCTGTTTTTT. Translated, it gives CASSRDLGELFF.

The chain recombines TRBV21-1 with TRBJ2-7; the table's D call, TRBD2, was not checked against the DNA. TRBV21-1 is a listed pseudogene. The CDR3 contains 16 residues. CDR3 in DNA: TGTGCCAGCCCCAAACCCATAGCGGTACCAACCTACGAGCAGTACTTC. This gives the protein CASPKPIAVPTYEQYF.

The V gene is TRBV19, the J gene TRBJ2-3, with D perhaps TRBD2 (6 bases). Trimming cost V 5 bases and J 4 bases, with 16 bases left between them. The CDR3 loop spans 15 amino acids. Germline assignment: CDR1 LNHDA and CDR2 SQIVND (reference sequence). CDR3: CASSPPEERADTQYF. In nucleotides, the CDR3 is TGTGCCAGTAGTCCCCCGGAGGAGCGGGCAGATACGCAGTATTTT.

About this clone: A far larger clone is a single base away, which makes a read error likely. The chain carries TRBV2 and TRBJ1-1; TRBD1 might be the D (5 bases). V lost 6 bases and J lost 0, with 8 bases in between. This CDR3 comprises 13 residues. Germline V gene lookup returns CDR1 SNHLY and CDR2 FYNNEI. The CDR3 here is CASRQGLNTEAFF. The CDR3 DNA reads as TGTGCCAGCAGGCAGGGTTTGAACACTGAAGCTTTCTTT. Full variable domain (remainder filled in from reference TRBV2 and TRBJ1-1): EPEVTQTPSHQVTQMGQEVILRCVPISNHLYFYWYRQILGQKVEFLVSFYNNEISEKSEIFDDQFSVERPDGSNFTLKIRSTKLEDSAMYFCASRQGLNTEAFFGQGTRLTVV.

The rearrangement joins TRBV5-1 to TRBJ1-1; 7 nucleotides align to TRBD1. The germline CDR1 and CDR2 sequences are SGHRS and YFSETQ. J gave up 5 bases and V 0 bases, and 16 bases lay outside the gene matches. The CDR3 runs 18 residues. CDR3 nucleotide sequence: TGCGCCAGCAGCTTGGGCCCCCTGTTAAACAGGGGAGCGACTGAAGCTTTCTTT. Protein sequence: CASSLGPLLNRGATEAFF.

The chain uses TRBV5-8 and TRBJ2-1, with 7 bases fitting TRBD2. Looked up from germline, CDR1 is SGHTS and CDR2 is YDEGEE. Unmatched junction bases numbered 2, after V lost 4 bases and J lost 4 bases. The CDR3 has 13 residues. The chain's CDR3 is CASSGGRYNEQFF. Here the CDR3 DNA reads TGTGCCAGCAGCGGCGGGAGATACAATGAGCAGTTCTTC.

The chain combines TRBV9 with TRBJ2-5; 9 nucleotides line up with TRBD2. The CDR3 contains 15 residues. Germline values: CDR1 SGDLS, CDR2 YYNGEE. V shed 2 bases, J shed 5 bases, and the junction held 7 bases outside the gene matches. DNA for the CDR3: TGTGCCAGCAGCGTTAATAGCGGGAGTGAGGAGACCCAGTACTTC. Protein: CASSVNSGSEETQYF.

The genes are TRBV7-8 and TRBJ2-7; 8 positions match TRBD1. CDR1 and CDR2 from the germline V gene are SGHVS and FQNEAQ. The CDR3 has 14 residues. J lost 6 bases, V lost 1 base, and 5 bases had no gene match. CDR3 DNA: TGTGCCAGCAGCTTAGATGCAGGGGGCTCCGAGCAGTACTTC. Amino acids: CASSLDAGGSEQYF. Looking up the rest from reference TRBV7-8 and TRBJ2-7 gives the full variable domain: GAGVSQSPRYKVAKRGQDVALRCDPISGHVSLFWYQQALGQGPEFLTYFQNEAQLDKSGLPSDRFFAERPEGSVSTLKIQRTQQEDSAVYLCASSLDAGGSEQYFGPGTRLTVT.

The rearrangement uses TRBV10-3 and TRBJ1-5; D not certain. The CDR3 totals 15 residues. Trimming took 3 bases from V and 1 from J, leaving 10 bases between them. Germline V lookup: CDR1 ENHRY, CDR2 SYGVKD. The CDR3 spells CAISDYGGSNQPQHF. The CDR3 bases are TGTGCCATCAGTGATTATGGCGGCAGCAATCAGCCCCAGCATTTT.

The chain has TRBV14 and TRBJ2-3; TRBD2 aligns across 13 bases. The CDR3 extends over 19 amino acids. CDR1 and CDR2 from the germline V gene are SGHDN and FVKESK. Trimming cost V 0 bases and J 7 bases; bases outside gene matches: 13. CDR3 sequence reads: CASSQDQGTSGRGLYTQYF. In nucleotides, the CDR3 is TGTGCCAGCAGCCAAGATCAAGGAACTAGCGGGAGGGGCCTCTATACGCAGTATTTT.

This rearrangement joins TRBV7-6 to TRBJ2-7; 7 nucleotides match TRBD1. The V gene's germline CDR1 is SGHVS and CDR2 FNYEAQ. The junction had 6 bases not matched to a gene; V was cut back by 2 bases and J by 2 bases. This CDR3 spans 15 amino acids. CDR3 residues: CASSLRTGQAYEQYF. CDR3 coding DNA: TGTGCCAGCAGCTTAAGGACAGGCCAAGCCTACGAGCAGTACTTC.

CDR3 bases: TGCGCCAGCAGCCAAGGGCAGCGAGTCGGCGAGCAGTACTTC. Its translation is CASSQGQRVGEQYF. The J gene is TRBJ2-7, the V gene TRBV4-3, with D unresolved. The V gene lost 1 base and the J gene lost 6 bases, with 13 bases spanning the gap. Per the germline V gene, CDR1 is LGHNA and CDR2 is YSLEER. CDR3 length: 14 amino acids.

The chain's CDR3 is CASGGTTDTQYF. Written as DNA, the CDR3 is TGTGCCAGCGGCGGGACCACAGATACGCAGTATTTT. The chain has TRBV6-6 and TRBJ2-3, with a weak D call TRBD2 (6 bases). The ends were cut back, 8 bases at V and 2 bases at J, with 8 bases in the middle. The CDR3 sequence is 12 residues long. Per the germline V gene, CDR1 is MNHNY and CDR2 is SVGAGI (reference sequence).

This clone was detected only once. This chain connects TRBV4-1 to TRBJ2-1, with a possible D match to TRBD2 (7 bases). The CDR3 contains 15 residues. The V and J ends lost 4 bases and 8 bases respectively, with 18 bases between them. Germline V gives CDR1 MGHRA, CDR2 YSYEKL. In DNA form, the CDR3 reads TGCGCCAGCAGCCTCAGGGAGGGGGGTATCGATGAGCAGTTCTTC. Translated: CASSLREGGIDEQFF.

The chain carries TRBV10-1 and TRBJ1-6; maybe TRBD1 (6 bases). The CDR3 has 18 amino acids. Germline assignment: CDR1 WNHNN and CDR2 SYGVQD (reference sequence). V gave up 9 bases and J gave up 4 bases, with 25 bases separating them. CDR3 sequence reads: CARLTGQRAKQYNSPLHF. The CDR3 DNA is TGCGCCAGACTAACCGGACAGAGAGCTAAACAATATAATTCACCCCTCCACTTT.

The chain carries TRBV11-1 and TRBJ2-2; D unresolved. The length of the CDR3 is 14 residues. The germline gives CDR1 SGHAT, CDR2 FQDESV (reference sequence). V lost 5 bases and J 4 bases, leaving 11 bases between the germline ends. This CDR3 reads CASSLFDSTGELFF. CDR3 sequence (DNA): TGTGCCAGCAGCCTCTTTGACTCCACCGGGGAGCTGTTTTTT.

This clone was observed a handful of times. J is TRBJ2-3 and V is TRBV6-1; D gene ambiguous. CDR3 length equals 15 residues. Trimming removed 6 bases at V and 6 bases at J, with 19 bases between. Germline V gene sequence: CDR1 MNHNS, CDR2 SASEGT. The DNA for the CDR3 is TGTGCCAGCAGCCAACCCGGGTCTTCACCGGATACGCAGTATTTT. Its translation is CASSQPGSSPDTQYF.

This chain connects TRBV19 to TRBJ2-4, with D hard to call. Germline CDR1 reads LNHDA; CDR2 reads SQIVND (reference sequence). This CDR3 has 14 amino acids. V was pared by 4 bases and J by 7 bases, with 14 bases between. CDR3 sequence reads: CASSTYPIENIQYF. The CDR3 DNA reads TGTGCCAGTAGTACATACCCGATAGAGAACATTCAGTACTTC.

CDR3 amino acids: CASSLVVRGGNEQFF. In DNA, the CDR3 is TGTGCCAGCAGCTTAGTCGTCAGGGGTGGCAATGAGCAGTTCTTC. The gene calls are TRBV11-1 and TRBJ2-1; weak D call: TRBD1 (6 bases). The CDR3 is made up of 15 amino acids. Deletions cut 1 base from V and 6 bases from J, with 13 bases between. In germline, CDR1 is SGHAT, CDR2 FQDESV (reference sequence).

The genes are TRBV27 and TRBJ2-1; D not certain. The CDR3 has 13 residues. Germline assignment: CDR1 MNHEY and CDR2 SMNVEV (reference sequence). V was shortened by 4 bases and J by 5 bases, with 9 bases between the two germline ends. The CDR3 sequence: CASSSRYNNEQFF. As DNA, the CDR3 is TGTGCCAGCAGTTCTAGATATAACAATGAGCAGTTCTTC.

The chain has TRBV5-4 and TRBJ1-2; D is uncertain. This CDR3 comprises 13 residues. V dropped 4 bases and J dropped 2 bases, with 9 bases sitting between them. The V gene's germline CDR1 is SGHNT and CDR2 YYREEE (reference sequence). CDR3 nucleotides: TGTGCCAGCAGCACGACTGGAAACTATGGCTACACCTTC. This translates into CASSTTGNYGYTF.

Notes on this clone: Other DNA sequences within the sample encode an identical CDR3. The rearrangement uses TRBV28 and TRBJ2-7; D possibly corresponds to TRBD1 (5 bases). With 8 bases removed from V and 1 base from J, the gap between germline ends came to 9 bases. Germline CDR1 and CDR2: MDHEN and SYDVKM. The CDR3 spans 12 residues. DNA for the CDR3: TGTGCCAGCGGACAAAATTCCTACGAGCAGTACTTC. Protein product: CASGQNSYEQYF. Complete variable domain (other parts from reference TRBV28 and TRBJ2-7): DVKVTQSSRYLVKRTGEKVFLECVQDMDHENMFWYRQDPGLGLRLIYFSYDVKMKEKGDIPEGYSVSREKKERFSLILESASTNQTSMYLCASGQNSYEQYFGPGTRLTVT.

J is TRBJ1-2 and V is TRBV5-8; D not resolved. The CDR3 extends over 14 amino acids. Trimming took 4 bases from V and 0 from J, leaving 10 bases between them. Germline V lookup: CDR1 SGHTS, CDR2 YDEGEE. CDR3: CASSPTQANYGYTF. In DNA form, the CDR3 reads TGTGCCAGCAGCCCGACACAAGCTAACTATGGCTACACCTTC.

This chain uses TRBV15 with TRBJ2-5; unclear D gene. Deletions cut 3 bases from V and 3 bases from J, with 8 bases between. The CDR3 totals 13 residues. Per the germline V gene, CDR1 is LNHNV and CDR2 is YYDKDF (reference sequence). CDR3 nucleotides: TGTGCCACCAGCAGGTCCTCTAAAGAGACCCAGTACTTC. Amino acids: CATSRSSKETQYF. Full variable domain (outside the CDR3, taken from reference TRBV15 and TRBJ2-5): DAMVIQNPRYQVTQFGKPVTLSCSQTLNHNVMYWYQQKSSQAPKLLFHYYDKDFNNEADTPDNFQSRRPNTSFCFLDIRSPGLGDTAMYLCATSRSSKETQYFGPGTRLLVL.

J is TRBJ2-1 and V is TRBV12-5, with D possibly TRBD2 on 6 matching bases. The CDR3 spans 16 residues. The V gene's germline CDR1 is LGHNT and CDR2 FRNRAP. V was cut by 7 bases and J by 7 bases, with 23 bases left in between. The CDR3 DNA reads as TGTGCTAGTGTCAAAAGAGGGACTGGAGACCGGAATGAGCAGTTCTTC. Protein: CASVKRGTGDRNEQFF.

V and J are TRBV5-3 and TRBJ1-5; 11 positions agree with TRBD1. TRBV5-3 is placed among ORFs of uncertain function. Trimming cost V 4 bases and J 0 bases; bases outside gene matches: 9. The CDR3 runs 18 residues. Here the CDR3 reads CARSQGTGGFYSNQPQHF. The CDR3 DNA reads TGTGCCAGAAGCCAGGGGACAGGGGGTTTTTATAGCAATCAGCCCCAGCATTTT.

The genes are TRBV7-9 and TRBJ2-1; 11 bases agree with TRBD2. CDR1 SEHNR and CDR2 FQNEAQ come from the germline V gene (reference sequence). J gave up 8 bases and V 3 bases, and 6 bases lay outside the gene matches. CDR3 length equals 15 residues. The chain's CDR3 is CASSLAGTSGHEQFF. The DNA for the CDR3 is TGTGCCAGCAGCTTGGCCGGGACTAGCGGCCATGAGCAGTTCTTC.

The gene calls are TRBV2 and TRBJ1-2; D is perhaps TRBD1 (5 bases). The CDR3 has 11 residues. V was cut by 7 bases and J by 10 bases, with 13 bases left in between. Germline V lookup: CDR1 SNHLY, CDR2 FYNNEI. In nucleotides, the CDR3 is TGTGCCAGCATGGGGGGGGAAGACTACACCTTC. Its protein is CASMGGEDYTF. Using reference TRBV2 and TRBJ1-2 for the parts outside the CDR3, the full variable domain is EPEVTQTPSHQVTQMGQEVILRCVPISNHLYFYWYRQILGQKVEFLVSFYNNEISEKSEIFDDQFSVERPDGSNFTLKIRSTKLEDSAMYFCASMGGEDYTFGSGTRLTVV.

The genes are TRBV6-1 and TRBJ1-6; TRBD1 agrees at 7 bases. V shed 0 bases and J 7 bases; nucleotides not matched to a gene: 3. The CDR3 has 15 amino acids. In germline, CDR1 is MNHNS, CDR2 SASEGT. In DNA, the CDR3 is TGTGCCAGCAGTGAAGCGGACAGGAGGAATTCACCCCTCCACTTT. Its translation: CASSEADRRNSPLHF.

The CDR3 coding sequence is TGTGCCAGCAGTGAGGCTGGGGGGGCCTACAATGAGCAGTTCTTC. Amino acid sequence: CASSEAGGAYNEQFF. V usage is TRBV11-2 and J usage is TRBJ2-1, with 7 bases that match TRBD2. The CDR3 contains 15 residues. J was trimmed by 2 bases and V by 6 bases; bases with no gene match: 7. Per the germline V gene, CDR1 is SGHAT and CDR2 is FQNNGV.

The genes are TRBV3-1 (or the pseudogene TRBV3-2) and TRBJ2-5; 11 positions agree with TRBD2. CDR3 size: 16 residues. The trim removed 3 bases at V and 2 bases at J, leaving 5 bases unmatched. Germline V gene lookup returns CDR1 LGHDT and CDR2 YNNKEL (reference sequence). CDR3 amino acids: CASSQGSGRDQETQYF. CDR3 nucleotide sequence: TGTGCCAGCAGCCAGGGTAGCGGGAGGGATCAAGAGACCCAGTACTTC.